This T cell receptor (beta chain) emerged from a study of human T cells and chemical hapten exposure (TCRdb year 2021). Context from the whole study: For sensitization, 2% DPC in acetone was applied to an approximately 2 cm by approximately 2 cm area of upper inner arm skin. Throughout the roughly 23-week study period, patients were also given weekly therapeutic DPC doses on the scalp. Patch testing on the upper back used Finn chambers containing 0.01% DPC, with scoring done after 6 days according to International Contact Dermatitis Research Group standards. The patient cohort, mostly female, included alopecia areata with under or over 50% scalp involvement, alopecia totalis and alopecia universalis. Libraries were combined into a pool for sequencing, and differences in TCR yield between samples came mainly from small differences in library volumes within the pool. Peripheral blood TCR repertoire changes were tracked in vivo in alopecia patients during primary and secondary sensitization to the hapten diphenylcyclopropenone (DPC). Blood samples were taken from patients before sensitization (week 0) and then at 2, 6 and about 24 weeks after DPC sensitization. For TCR sequencing, blood came from 25 to 35 alopecia patients at anywhere from one to four time points (pre-sensitization, 2, 6 and 24 weeks).

This clonotype was found a few times. Its antigen has not been determined. No base-level quality is on record; no much larger clone is a single base apart. The time point label here, explained by the study, means: pre-sensitization, week 0. Sample treatment or condition, as interpreted from the label and publication: therapeutic diphenylcyclopropenone sensitization with weekly scalp DPC. Blood at each patch-test visit was drawn before the patch test was applied. To be eligible, patients had to be aged 18 to 70, diagnosed with alopecia and judged suitable for DPC therapy, while pregnant patients were excluded. Total RNA was isolated from unfractionated whole blood collected in Tempus Blood RNA tubes. Libraries were prepared through RACE. The sample was run on a NextSeq 500. Library preparation attached unique molecular identifiers to individual cDNA molecules for quantitative, reproducible TCR counting. Both TCR alpha and TCR beta chains were sequenced from each blood RNA sample. The original pipeline was this. Samples had a median of roughly 98,000 TCRs, with a range from about 23,224 to 750,000. V, J and CDR3 annotation of the TCR reads was performed with the Decombinator software suite. To make PS versus PT1 abundance plots, every sample was subsampled to the same number of TCRs (28,000). Expanded TCRs were defined as absent before sensitization and observed at least eight times at the 2-week time point. TCRdb handled the public reads itself, with Q25 trimming in fastp and clone calling in MiXCR, and kept productive beta chains. Records with the same CDR3 protein are collapsed into one entry carrying the most frequent genes and DNA. TCRdb's processing, not the authors', yielded these V and J calls. For this sample there are about 98,000 distinct CDR3 sequences; 11% appear just once. The ten largest clones take up 3.1% of the sample.

The CDR3 spans 12 residues, from the cysteine through the phenylalanine. This entry keeps only the CDR3 DNA: 36 bases, framed from base 1. CDR1 and CDR2, per the germline V gene, are MGHRA and YSYEKL. At the junction V is shortened by 6 bases and J by 6 bases, with 10 bases in between. Findings and caveats that apply to the study as a whole: Significantly more large CDR3 similarity clusters were formed by expanded TCRs than by pre-sensitization or healthy control sets, consistent with antigen-driven responses. Repeated subsampling changed both the strength of the expansion versus patch-test correlation and the threshold at which that correlation became significant. Alopecia, a presumed autoimmune disease, was present in all patients, so the immune response of the patients might differ from that of healthy individuals. A positive correlation was found between the number of PT1 expanded TCRs and patch test score, with significance reached at thresholds 8, 16 and 32 but not 4. The number of TCRs above 1 in 1000 frequency did not change with DPC sensitization; there was no evidence of global repertoire structure alterations.

Recombination joined TRBV4-1 with TRBJ2-3, with the D gene too uncertain to name. The clonotype originates from an older woman with alopecia areata. Some clones in this sample may be carry-over from other donors' samples. Sequencing used whole blood, obtained in connection with sensitization to the hapten diphenylcyclopropenone (DPC). The CDR3: CASRAVGDTQYF. The DNA is TGCGCCAGCAGGGCCGTTGGGGATACGCAGTATTTT.